This T cell receptor (beta chain) was retrieved from a study of T cells in Graves' hyperthyroidism and ophthalmopathy (dated by TCRdb to between 2018 and 2021). For the wider study: Peripheral blood was sampled at the time of initial diagnosis, prior to any treatment. TCR V-J signatures able to tell the groups apart were searched for in a discovery cohort of 100 patients, of whom more than 40 had Graves' ophthalmopathy and 55 to 65 had stable Graves' hyperthyroidism. An independent validation cohort of under 20 hyperthyroidism patients and some 15 patients who later progressed to ophthalmopathy tested prospective prediction of ophthalmopathy. For training and testing, the roughly 97 patients in the discovery cohort were randomly divided in a 7:3 ratio. In addition, the study compared T-cell repertoires in thyroid tissue and in blood from several Graves' hyperthyroidism patients. Following sampling, methimazole starting at 30 mg daily was given to hyperthyroidism patients, and high-dose intravenous methylprednisolone was given to ophthalmopathy patients. The paper reports TCR Vbeta CDR3 sequencing of approximately 140 peripheral blood samples: approximately 43 ophthalmopathy, fewer than 80 hyperthyroidism and approximately 17 progressor patients. What the work shows at the level of the full study, not this receptor alone: In cross-validation, a model built on a 13 V-J signature told ophthalmopathy apart from stable hyperthyroidism with less than 90% sensitivity and roughly 81% specificity, and in testing the same model reached 80%/75%. Blood samples also contained most of the expanded thyroid clonotypes (frequency above 0.001), which suggests that blood repertoires may reflect thyroid immune responses. Sample size was not statistically predetermined, and investigators were not blinded to group allocation. During validation, the model predicted progression to ophthalmopathy a median of approximately 7 months ahead of onset, with approximately 70% sensitivity and roughly 72% specificity.

TCR beta CDR3 regions were amplified from RNA transcripts. For the first round of RT-PCR on the TCR CDR3, the HTBI primer set was used together with the Qiagen OneStep RT-PCR kit. Libraries were constructed in a second round of multiplex PCR, after which size selection and purification were carried out. The libraries were sequenced on an Illumina HiSeq2000 using paired-end 100 bp reads. The original methods were these. SOAPnuke was used to process the raw data, throwing out any read that contained adapters or uncalled bases, had a mean Phred below 15, or lacked an exact constant-primer or identifier match. COPE v1.2.5 was used to merge high-quality paired reads, and clonotypes were defined as unique nucleotide sequences. Clonotypes were aligned to IMGT TRBV, TRBD and TRBJ reference segments using MiTCR v1.1. Only V-J combinations with frequency above 0.0001, covering 98% to 99.2% of repertoires, were analysed. The TCS score was defined as the ratio of F50 (clonal expansion) to E x V (chaos), calculated using BLOSUM62-based TCRdist between CDR3 peptides within each V-J. Welch's t-statistics and random forest reduced just over 500 V-J features to 13, which were used in a naive Bayes classifier (R e1071). TCRdb passed the public sequencing reads through fastp at Q25 and MiXCR, retaining productive beta sequences. Rows are unified per CDR3 protein, each entry keeping the most common DNA and genes. These V and J calls are TCRdb output, not the study's own analysis. Within this sample are nearly 600,000 distinct CDR3 sequences, with 13% to 15% of them counted one time only. Clones ranked in the top ten supply roughly 7% of the sample.

This clonotype has ten or more counts. The antigen this receptor binds is unknown. The input lacks base qualities; no much larger clone sits a single base away. V drops 5 bases and J drops 3 bases, leaving 8 bases in between. Via the germline V gene, CDR1 is SGDLS and CDR2 YYNGEE. The CDR3 runs 12 amino acids, cysteine and phenylalanine included. Kept here is only the CDR3 DNA, which spans 36 bases and is read in frame from base 1. Ophthalmopathy patients had moderately to severely active disease, Clinical Activity Score of at least 3, NOSPECS grade of at least 4, and duration under 3 months. Patients with uncontrolled infections, other autoimmune diseases, pregnancy or lactation were excluded. Diagnoses were established on the basis of clinical symptoms, serum thyroxine and TRAb, thyroid ultrasound, and orbital computed tomography. Ficoll-Paque density gradient centrifugation was used to isolate PBMCs from around 10 ml of fresh peripheral blood. Trizol reagent was used to extract total RNA, and RNA quality was then checked on an Agilent 2100 Bioanalyzer.

Input material: blood. The receptor's source is a woman aged 18-30 years with Graves' ophthalmopathy. The rearrangement combines TRBV9 with TRBJ1-1, and the D gene may be TRBD1, 5 bases matching. The DNA sequence is given as TGTGCCAGCAGAGGGGATTACACTGAAGCTTTCTTT. It specifies CASRGDYTEAFF.